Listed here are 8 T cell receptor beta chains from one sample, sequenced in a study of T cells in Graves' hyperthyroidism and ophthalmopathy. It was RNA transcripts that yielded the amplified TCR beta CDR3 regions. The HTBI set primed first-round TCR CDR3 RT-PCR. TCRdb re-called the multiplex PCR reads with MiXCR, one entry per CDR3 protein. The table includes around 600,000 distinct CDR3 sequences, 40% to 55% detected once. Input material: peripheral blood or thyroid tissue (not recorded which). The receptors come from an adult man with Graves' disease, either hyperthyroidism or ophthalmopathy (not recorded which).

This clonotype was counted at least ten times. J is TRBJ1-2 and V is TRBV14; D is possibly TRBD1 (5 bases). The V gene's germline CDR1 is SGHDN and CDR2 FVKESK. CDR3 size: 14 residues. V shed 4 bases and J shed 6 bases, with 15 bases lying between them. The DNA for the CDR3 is TGTGCCAGCAGCCCCGCAGGGATGTACCATGGCTACACCTTC. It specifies CASSPAGMYHGYTF.

The CDR3 DNA reads TGTGCCAGCAGCTTAGTTGGGACAGGGGGCCGCATAAGCAATCAGCCCCAGCATTTT. As protein: CASSLVGTGGRISNQPQHF. The chain recombines TRBV7-9 with TRBJ1-5; 12 bases align to TRBD1. The CDR3 runs to 19 residues. J gave up 1 base and V 1 base, and 8 bases lay outside the gene matches. CDR1 SEHNR and CDR2 FQNEAQ come from the germline V gene (reference sequence).

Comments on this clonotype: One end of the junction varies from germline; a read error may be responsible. CDR3 in DNA: TGTGCCAGCAGGCAGGGGGCGGACTATGGCTACGCCTTC. Translated, it gives CASRQGADYGYAF. The rearrangement links TRBV25-1 to TRBJ1-2, with 8 bases lining up with TRBD1. From germline, CDR1 is MGHDK and CDR2 SYGVNS. There are 13 residues in the CDR3.

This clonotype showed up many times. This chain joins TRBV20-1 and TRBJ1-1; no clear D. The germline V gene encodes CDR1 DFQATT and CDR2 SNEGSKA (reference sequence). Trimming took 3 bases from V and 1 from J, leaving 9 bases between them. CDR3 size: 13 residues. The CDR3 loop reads CSASWQANTEAFF. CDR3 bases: TGCAGTGCTAGTTGGCAGGCGAACACTGAAGCTTTCTTT.

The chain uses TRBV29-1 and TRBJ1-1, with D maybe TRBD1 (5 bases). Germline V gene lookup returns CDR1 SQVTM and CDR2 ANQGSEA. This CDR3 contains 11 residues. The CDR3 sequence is CRGDSGTEAFF. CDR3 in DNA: TGCAGAGGCGACAGTGGCACTGAAGCTTTCTTT.

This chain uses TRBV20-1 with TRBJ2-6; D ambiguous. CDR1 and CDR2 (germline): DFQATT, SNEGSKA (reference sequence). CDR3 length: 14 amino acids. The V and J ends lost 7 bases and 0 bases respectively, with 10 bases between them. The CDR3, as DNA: TGCAGTGTTCGACCGCGCTCTGGGGCCAACGTCCTGACTTTC. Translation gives CSVRPRSGANVLTF.

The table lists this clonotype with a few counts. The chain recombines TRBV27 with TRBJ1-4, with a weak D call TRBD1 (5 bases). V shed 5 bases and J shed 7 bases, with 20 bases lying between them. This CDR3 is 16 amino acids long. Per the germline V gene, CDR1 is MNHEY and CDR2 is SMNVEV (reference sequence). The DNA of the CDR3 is TGTGCCAGCAGTCCTCAACGTAGGGGCTTAGGTGAAAAACTGTTTTTT. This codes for CASSPQRRGLGEKLFF.

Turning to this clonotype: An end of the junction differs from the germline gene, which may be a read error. The CDR3 DNA is TGCGCCAGCAGCCAAGTAGGAGACAATCAGCCCCAGCATTTT. This translates into CASSQVGDNQPQHF. The V gene is TRBV7-2, the J gene TRBJ1-5; D remains ambiguous. This CDR3 is built from 14 residues. Germline V CDR1 and CDR2: SGHTA, FQGNSA.